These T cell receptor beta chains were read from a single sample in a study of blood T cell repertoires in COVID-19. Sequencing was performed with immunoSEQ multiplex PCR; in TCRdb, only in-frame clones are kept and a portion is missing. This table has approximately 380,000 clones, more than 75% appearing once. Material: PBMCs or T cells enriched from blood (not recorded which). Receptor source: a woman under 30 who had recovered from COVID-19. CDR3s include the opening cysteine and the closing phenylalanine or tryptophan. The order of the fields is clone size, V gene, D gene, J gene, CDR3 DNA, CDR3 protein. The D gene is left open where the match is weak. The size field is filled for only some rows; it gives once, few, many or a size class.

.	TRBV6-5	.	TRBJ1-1	TGTGCCAGCAGCCAAACAGGGTCTGGCACTGAAGCTTTCTTT	CASSQTGSGTEAFF
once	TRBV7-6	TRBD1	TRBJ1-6	TGTGCCAGCAGCTTCGACAGGGCTGATTCACCCCTCCACTTT	CASSFDRADSPLHF
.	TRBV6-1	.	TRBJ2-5	TGTGCCAGCAGTGAACGGGGGGAGACCCAGTACTTC	CASSERGETQYF
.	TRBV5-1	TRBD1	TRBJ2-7	TGCGCCAGCAGCTGGGGGACAGGGGATTTGGGCGAGCAGTACTTC	CASSWGTGDLGEQYF
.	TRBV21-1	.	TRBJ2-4	TGTGCCAGCAGGATCAGGGGGCGAATATGTCCGGAGGCCAAAAACATTCAGTACTTC	CASRIRGRICPEAKNIQYF
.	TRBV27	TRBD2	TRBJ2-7	TGTGCCAGCAGTTTTGCCTCCGGGCTAGCGGGGGCCTACGAGCAGTACTTC	CASSFASGLAGAYEQYF
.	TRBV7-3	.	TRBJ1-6	TGTGCCAGCAGCTTAAATGAGGGTACCCCCCTCCACTTT	CASSLNEGTPLHF
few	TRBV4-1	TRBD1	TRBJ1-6	TGCGCCAGCAGCCAGGGACAGGGCGTTTCACCCCTCCACTTT	CASSQGQGVSPLHF
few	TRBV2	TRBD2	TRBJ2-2	TGTGCCAGCACCGGGGGGGCAACCGGGGAGCTGTTTTTT	CASTGGATGELFF
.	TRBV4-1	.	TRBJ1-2	TGCGCCAGCAGCCAACGATTTGGGAGCGTCTATGGCTACACCTTC	CASSQRFGSVYGYTF
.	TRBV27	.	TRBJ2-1	TGTGCCAGCAGTTTACGGCAGGGGTACTACAATGAGCAGTTCTTC	CASSLRQGYYNEQFF
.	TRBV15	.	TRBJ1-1	TGTGCCACCAGCAGAGATTCCAGCGCCGCTTTCTTT	CATSRDSSAAFF
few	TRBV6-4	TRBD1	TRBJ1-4	TGTGCCAGCAGTGCGGGCGAGGACAGGGGGGAGGAAAAACTGTTTTTT	CASSAGEDRGEEKLFF
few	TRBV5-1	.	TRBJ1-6	TGCGCCAGCAGCAGAGACAGAGCCTATAATTCACCCCTCCACTTT	CASSRDRAYNSPLHF
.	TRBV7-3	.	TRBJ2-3	TGTGCCAGCAGCTTAGTTCGGGGAGGAACAGATACGCAGTATTTT	CASSLVRGGTDTQYF
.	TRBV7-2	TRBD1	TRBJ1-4	TGTGCCAGCAGCTTACCCGGACAGGGGGCAACTAATGAAAAACTGTTTTTT	CASSLPGQGATNEKLFF
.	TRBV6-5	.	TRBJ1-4	TGTGCCAGCTGGAGCGCGAAGGCTAATGAAAAACTGTTTTTT	CASWSAKANEKLFF
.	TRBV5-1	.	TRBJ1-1	TGCGCCAGCAACGTGGGGCCCACAGGGTGGGACACTGAAGCTTTCTTT	CASNVGPTGWDTEAFF
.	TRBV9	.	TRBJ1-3	TGTGCCAGCAGCGTAGGAAGCTTCGAGGTTTCTGGAAACACCATATATTTT	CASSVGSFEVSGNTIYF
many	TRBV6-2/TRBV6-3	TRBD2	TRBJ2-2	TGTGCCAGCAGTTCAGGGACTAGCGGGGGCACCGGGGAGCTGTTTTTT	CASSSGTSGGTGELFF
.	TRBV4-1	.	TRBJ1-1	TGCGCCAGCAGCCCCTGGACAGCGAACACTGAAGCTTTCTTT	CASSPWTANTEAFF
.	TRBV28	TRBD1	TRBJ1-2	TGTGCCAGCAGTACCACAGGGGACGGGCGGGGCTACACCTTC	CASSTTGDGRGYTF
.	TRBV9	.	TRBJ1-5	TGTGCCAGCAGCCCCGGGAGTGGGGCTCGGCAGCCCCAGCATTTT	CASSPGSGARQPQHF
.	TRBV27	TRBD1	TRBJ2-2	TGTGCCAGCAGTCCTTGGACAGGGGAGGGGATTTCCGCCGGGGAGCTGTTTTTT	CASSPWTGEGISAGELFF
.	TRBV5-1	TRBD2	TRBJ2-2	TGCGCCAGCAGCGCGGGACTAGCGAACACCGGGGAGCTGTTTTTT	CASSAGLANTGELFF
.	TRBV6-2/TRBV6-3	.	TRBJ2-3	TGTGCCAGCAGTTACTCGCCAGGCTTTCCCACAGATACGCAGTATTTT	CASSYSPGFPTDTQYF
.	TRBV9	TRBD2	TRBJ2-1	TGTGCCAGCGGGGTCACAGCGGGGGGTCACAATGAGCAGTTCTTC	CASGVTAGGHNEQFF
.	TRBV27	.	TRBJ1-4	TGTGCCAGCAGTTTCCAGGGCGCAACTAATGAAAAACTGTTTTTT	CASSFQGATNEKLFF
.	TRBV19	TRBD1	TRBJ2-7	TGTGCCAGTAGTATTCGCTGGACAGGGTCTCACGAGCAGTACTTC	CASSIRWTGSHEQYF
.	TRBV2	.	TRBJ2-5	TGTGCCAGCAGTCTGGACAGACCCTCGAGAGAGACCCAGTACTTC	CASSLDRPSRETQYF
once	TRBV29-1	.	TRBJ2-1	TGCAGCGGGGCAAGGGGGAATCCCTACAATGAGCAGTTCTTC	CSGARGNPYNEQFF
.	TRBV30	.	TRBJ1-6	TGTGCCTGGAACGCGAGGGGGGGATATAATTCACCCCTCCACTTT	CAWNARGGYNSPLHF
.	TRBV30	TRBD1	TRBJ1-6	TGTGCCTGGAATTTAGACAGGGGAAATTCACCCCTCCACTTT	CAWNLDRGNSPLHF
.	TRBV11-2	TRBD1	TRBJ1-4	TGTGCCAGCAGCTTAGGGGACAGGGGCGACGAAAAACTGTTTTTT	CASSLGDRGDEKLFF
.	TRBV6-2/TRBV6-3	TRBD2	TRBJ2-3	TGTGCCAGCAGTTATCCCTCTTCGGGGCGGGGGGGCCGTACAGATACGCAGTATTTT	CASSYPSSGRGGRTDTQYF